This record looks at one TCR beta chain sequence and its context. Its antigen remains unidentified. No base qualities exist here, and no much larger clone lies one base off it. The protocol used for the library was the immunoSEQ multiplex PCR assay. Held by TCRdb, this immuneACCESS table contains in-frame sequences only and omits some clones. Under half of the omission traces to an unresolved V gene where checked; the cause of the rest is unknown. The sample has 68,000 or so clones on record, 92% of them singletons. The ten largest clones capture 2.9% of the sample. The source of the sample is a study of T cells after somatic rescue of genetic block (dated by TCRdb to 2018 to 2021). Looking at the study overall: What the study looked at was long-term robustness, specifically in a T-cell system that came about through somatic rescue of a genetic block in T-cell development.

CDR1 LNHDA and CDR2 SQIVND are derived from the germline V gene (reference sequence). The CDR3 has 13 amino acids, counting the end cysteine and phenylalanine. Only the CDR3 region is kept as DNA, spanning 39 bases read in frame from base 1. V is pared back by 7 bases and J by 3 bases, with 11 bases lying between the germline termini. Sequenced sample: peripheral blood mononuclear cells (PBMCs). The receptor chain draws on TRBV19 and TRBJ2-3; no D gene call is confident. This TCR derives from a man between 35 and 55 years old. The nucleotide sequence is TGTGCCAGTATTCAGAAGGGTACAGATACGCAGTATTTT. Its amino acids are CASIQKGTDTQYF.